The rows below give T cell receptor beta chains drawn from one sample of a study of blood T cell repertoires in COVID-19. Clones were read by immunoSEQ multiplex PCR, and TCRdb kept only the in-frame ones, dropping some. The repertoire holds tens of thousands of clones, with more than 75% as singletons. Sequencing used peripheral blood. The receptors shown here come from a man between 60 and 75 years old with active or convalescent COVID-19. Both conserved end residues are part of each CDR3. D genes are given only for firm matches. Clone size is given for some rows only: seen once, a few or many times, or a class if the clone is expanded.

D: .
V: TRBV7-8
J: TRBJ1-1
size: .
CDR3: CASSFGRDTEAFF
DNA: TGTGCCAGCAGCTTCGGCAGGGACACTGAAGCTTTCTTT

D: TRBD1
V: TRBV3-1/TRBV3-2
J: TRBJ2-7
size: .
CDR3: CASSSSRCLPGQGVLEQYF
DNA: TGTGCCAGCAGCTCCTCAAGATGTCTTCCGGGACAGGGGGTTCTCGAGCAGTACTTC

D: TRBD2
V: TRBV7-3
J: TRBJ2-1
size: .
CDR3: CASSSGTNDNEQFF
DNA: TGTGCCAGCAGCTCTGGGACTAATGACAATGAGCAGTTCTTC

D: TRBD1
V: TRBV6-5
J: TRBJ2-1
size: .
CDR3: CASRGGQGTHNEQFF
DNA: TGTGCCAGCAGAGGGGGACAGGGGACACACAATGAGCAGTTCTTC

D: .
V: TRBV6-5
J: TRBJ2-1
size: .
CDR3: CASSNAVNEQFF
DNA: TGTGCCAGCAGTAACGCAGTCAATGAGCAGTTCTTC

D: TRBD1
V: TRBV27
J: TRBJ1-1
size: .
CDR3: CASSEDRAGTEAFF
DNA: TGTGCCAGCAGTGAGGACAGGGCGGGCACTGAAGCTTTCTTT

D: TRBD1
V: TRBV28
J: TRBJ1-1
size: medium-sized
CDR3: CASSFLRAGGEAFF
DNA: TGTGCCAGCAGTTTCCTTCGGGCAGGGGGTGAAGCTTTCTTT

D: .
V: TRBV3-1/TRBV3-2
J: TRBJ1-4
size: .
CDR3: CASSQGGGDEKLFF
DNA: TGTGCCAGCAGCCAAGGGGGCGGGGATGAAAAACTGTTTTTT

D: TRBD1
V: TRBV19
J: TRBJ1-5
size: .
CDR3: CASSIQGDYQPQHF
DNA: TGTGCCAGTAGTATTCAGGGGGATTATCAGCCCCAGCATTTT

D: TRBD1
V: TRBV7-9
J: TRBJ1-3
size: .
CDR3: CASSSTGSSGNTIYF
DNA: TGTGCCAGCAGCTCGACAGGGAGCTCTGGAAACACCATATATTTT

D: .
V: TRBV21-1
J: TRBJ1-3
size: once
CDR3: CASRADGSRGNTIYF
DNA: TGTGCCAGCAGAGCGGACGGATCCAGGGGAAACACCATATATTTT